The sequence of this T cell receptor (beta chain) was determined in a study of blood T cell repertoires in COVID-19. Overall study context: Samples taken during acute and convalescent COVID-19 were collected in the United States, Italy and Spain. Nucleic acid was either cDNA or gDNA, and it came from T cells, B-cell-depleted T cells, or PBMCs.

The CDR3 is made up of 15 amino acids. CDR1 and CDR2 (germline): SGDLS, YYNGEE. V shed 0 bases and J shed 3 bases, with 12 bases lying between them. In the source study's methods: From reference gene primer amplification, estimates of nucleated cell counts were derived. TCRdb's table, derived via immunoSEQ multiplex PCR, lists solely in-frame clones and lacks some. V and J calls plus clone size are reproduced from that table; the DNA served to infer D and trimming. The data show roughly 230,000 clones, around 92% seen once. Source material: PBMCs or T cells enriched from blood (not recorded which). V and J are TRBV9 and TRBJ1-2; D gene unclear. The sequence came from a woman younger than 45 with acute COVID-19. Here the CDR3 reads CASSVEARAYYGYTF. The CDR3 DNA reads as TGTGCCAGCAGCGTAGAAGCTAGAGCATACTATGGCTACACCTTC.